This T cell receptor (beta chain) was sequenced during a study of T-cell reconstitution after alpha-beta-depleted transplantation in children listed by TCRdb under 2016. A note on the overall study: Using TCR repertoire profiling, the study quantitatively followed how T-cell immune reconstitution unfolded in children after TCRalphabeta/CD19-depleted allogeneic hematopoietic cell transplantation.

Including cysteine and phenylalanine, the CDR3 has 15 amino acids. Only the CDR3 DNA stays, 45 bases, in frame from base 1. The germline V gene (reference sequence) sets CDR1 to SEHNR and CDR2 to FQNEAQ. The V and J ends are trimmed by 3 bases and 5 bases, leaving 16 bases between them. A remark on this clonotype: Its antigen remains undetermined. Nothing much larger sits one base from this clone, and base qualities are not available.

Receptor amplification or capture employed PCR. The data were produced on an Illumina HiSeq 2500. To normalize quantification of the TCRbeta repertoire, the TCR libraries were built with molecular barcoding that relied on unique molecular identifiers. In-frame beta chains were kept once TCRdb had trimmed the public reads at Q25 with fastp and called clones with MiXCR. Rows are unified per CDR3 protein, each entry keeping the most common DNA and genes. The sample contains roughly 100,000 distinct CDR3 sequences, roughly 8.3% of them found a single time. The ten biggest clones cover 5.5% to 8.5% of the sample.

Here the chain combines TRBV7-9 and TRBJ1-2, and TRBD1 may be the D gene, going by 6 matching bases. Source: PBMCs from the stem cell graft donor, taken from the stem cell graft. This receptor was identified in a human donor who donated a stem cell graft to a child with congenital amegakaryocytic thrombocytopenia. The nucleotide sequence is TGTGCCAGCAGCTTTGCGGGGGCCAACTATTATGGCTACACCTTC. It codes for CASSFAGANYYGYTF.